This T cell receptor beta chain originates from a study of CD8+ T cells in alopecia areata. General observations from the study: Lesional scalp displayed greater clonality than normal scalp, most notably in alopecia totalis/universalis. Normal-skin resident alphabeta T cells also appear among scalp sample sequences.

This clone was recorded a few times. Its cognate antigen is unknown. RNA extraction was followed by reverse transcription into cDNA, which acted as the sequencing template. Profiled with immunoSEQ multiplex PCR; TCRdb holds only in-frame clones, not every one. The sample holds around 120,000 clones; over 60% are singletons and the top ten take roughly 2.8%. The CDR3 contains 15 residues. CDR1 KGHSH and CDR2 LQKENI come from the germline V gene. Trimming removed 4 bases at V and 6 bases at J, with 16 bases between. The origin of this receptor is a human donor in good health. The gene calls are TRBV18 and TRBJ2-1; D possibly corresponds to TRBD1 (6 bases). What was sequenced was CD4+ T cells sorted from blood. The CDR3 nucleotides read TGTGCCAGCTCACTAGGACAGCTGTCCGGCAATGAGCAGTTCTTC. Amino acid sequence: CASSLGQLSGNEQFF.